These 3 T cell receptor beta chains share one sample of origin, sequenced in a study of response to subunit inactivated influenza vaccine. From the RT-PCR reads, TCRdb called clonotypes with MiXCR, one entry per CDR3 protein. The sample consists of over 400,000 distinct CDR3 sequences, roughly 11% of them appearing once. The sequencing here drew on PBMCs from blood, taken roughly 48 days after vaccination. These receptors all come from a man aged 45-65 years who received an inactivated influenza vaccine.

The chain recombines TRBV5-8 with TRBJ2-7; weak D call: TRBD1 (6 bases). The CDR3 loop spans 14 amino acids. The V end lost 2 bases, the J end lost 0 bases, and 9 bases lay between the germline ends. The germline V gene encodes CDR1 SGHTS and CDR2 YDEGEE. This CDR3 is CASSFRTVSYEQYF. As DNA, the CDR3 is TGTGCCAGCAGCTTTCGGACAGTCTCCTACGAGCAGTACTTC.

The gene calls are TRBV10-3 and TRBJ2-2; 14 nucleotides match TRBD2. Unmatched junction bases numbered 1, after V lost 4 bases and J lost 0 bases. The CDR3 is 17 amino acids. Germline CDR1 reads ENHRY; CDR2 reads SYGVKD. For the CDR3, the DNA is TGTGCCATCAGTGGACTAGCGGGAGGGCCGAACACCGGGGAGCTGTTTTTT. Translated, it gives CAISGLAGGPNTGELFF.

This clonotype was recorded a few times. V usage is TRBV4-3 and J usage is TRBJ2-5; weak D call: TRBD1 (6 bases). Germline CDR1 reads LGHNA; CDR2 reads YSLEER. Trimming took off 3 bases at V and 3 bases at J, with 11 bases between the two ends. This CDR3 has 14 amino acids. In nucleotides, the CDR3 is TGCGCCAGCAGCCAGGTCTGGACAGAAGAGACCCAGTACTTC. It encodes CASSQVWTEETQYF.